This T cell receptor beta chain originates from a study of T-cell memory formation after mild COVID-19. The wider study: Largely, TCR clusters stayed within a single donor.

Study-wide results and caveats: Among clones contracting day 15 to 85, CD4/CD8 was balanced, whereas later expanders leaned CD4+. The CD4+ clones that contracted clustered mainly within CM and EM, and the CD8+ clones concentrated in EMRA. There was no confirmation that second-wave clones peaking on day 37 were SARS-CoV-2 specific.

The CDR3 runs 15 residues. The germline V and J ends were trimmed by 3 bases and 0 bases, with 10 bases remaining between them. CDR1 is SEHNR, CDR2 FQNEAQ, per germline (reference sequence). There are a few counts of this clonotype. Its antigen is unknown. TCRdb reprocessed the 5' RACE reads with MiXCR, giving one entry per CDR3 protein. The sample holds nearly 350,000 distinct CDR3 sequences, 13% seen once. Sequencing was performed on PBMCs or a T cell subset sorted from them (not recorded which). The chain carries TRBV7-9 and TRBJ2-3; tentative D call: TRBD1 (5 bases). This receptor was taken from a man aged 18 to 30 who had mild COVID-19 (a few samples of this study predate the infection). Cell type and time point are not known. The CDR3 is CASSFNRPSTDTQYF. For the CDR3, the DNA is TGTGCCAGCAGCTTTAACAGGCCGAGCACAGATACGCAGTATTTT.